This TCR beta chain was recorded in a study of blood T cell repertoires in COVID-19. CDR1 is LNHDA and CDR2 is SQIVND in the germline V gene (reference sequence). The CDR3 runs to 12 residues. V shed 5 bases and J shed 15 bases, with 14 bases lying between them. Per the original methods: Reference gene primer amplification gave estimated nucleated cell counts. Sequenced by immunoSEQ multiplex PCR; TCRdb stores in-frame clones only, minus some. V, J and clone size are those of that table, while D and trimming were read from the DNA. Among over 40,000 clones listed, approximately 90% were seen once. The clonotype comes from a woman aged 80 or over with acute or convalescent COVID-19. The genes are TRBV19 and TRBJ1-6; no clear D gene. What was sequenced was peripheral blood. For the CDR3, the DNA is TGTGCCAGTAGTTCGCCGGGAACACACCTCCACTTT. Residues: CASSSPGTHLHF. Full variable domain (outside the CDR3, taken from reference TRBV19 and TRBJ1-6): DGGITQSPKYLFRKEGQNVTLSCEQNLNHDAMYWYRQDPGQGLRLIYYSQIVNDFQKGDIAEGYSVSREKKESFPLTVTSAQKNPTAFYLCASSSPGTHLHFGNGTRLTVT.